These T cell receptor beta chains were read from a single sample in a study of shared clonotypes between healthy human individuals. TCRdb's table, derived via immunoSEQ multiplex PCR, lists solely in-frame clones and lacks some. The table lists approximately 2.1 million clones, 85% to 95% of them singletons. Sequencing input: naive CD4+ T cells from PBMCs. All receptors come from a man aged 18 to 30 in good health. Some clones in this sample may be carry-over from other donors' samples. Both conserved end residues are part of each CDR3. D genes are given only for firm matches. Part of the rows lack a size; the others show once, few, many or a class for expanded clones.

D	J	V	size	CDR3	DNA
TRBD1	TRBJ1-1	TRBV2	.	CASSGYGQGARGYTEAFF	TGTGCCAGCAGTGGGTATGGACAGGGGGCGCGAGGGTACACTGAAGCTTTCTTT
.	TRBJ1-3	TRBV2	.	CASRGRSLGNTIYF	TGTGCCAGCAGGGGCAGGTCACTAGGAAACACCATATATTTT
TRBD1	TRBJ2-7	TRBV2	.	CASSPDRASYEQYF	TGTGCCAGCAGCCCGGACAGGGCTTCCTACGAGCAGTACTTC
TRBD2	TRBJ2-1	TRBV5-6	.	CASSRGTSGIYEQFF	TGTGCCAGCAGCCGGGGGACTAGCGGGATCTATGAGCAGTTCTTC
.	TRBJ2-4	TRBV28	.	CASSTQGKAKNIQYF	TGTGCCAGCAGTACACAGGGTAAAGCCAAAAACATTCAGTACTTC
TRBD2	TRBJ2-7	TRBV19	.	CASSIEASGSYEQYF	TGTGCCAGTAGTATAGAAGCTAGCGGGTCCTACGAGCAGTACTTC
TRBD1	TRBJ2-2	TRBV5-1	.	CASSLRPTGGDTGELFF	TGCGCCAGCAGCCTTCGCCCGACAGGGGGAGACACCGGGGAGCTGTTTTTT
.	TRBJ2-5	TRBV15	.	CATSRDQTGGQETQYF	TGTGCCACCAGCAGAGATCAGACAGGTGGGCAAGAGACCCAGTACTTC
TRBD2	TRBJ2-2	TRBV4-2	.	CASSRRLAENTGELFF	TGTGCCAGCAGCCGCCGACTAGCGGAGAACACCGGGGAGCTGTTTTTT
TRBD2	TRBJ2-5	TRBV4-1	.	CASSQSPSGALETQYF	TGCGCCAGCAGCCAATCCCCTAGCGGGGCTTTGGAGACCCAGTACTTC
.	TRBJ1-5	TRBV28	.	CASRSRTAGQPQHF	TGTGCCAGCAGGTCCCGGACAGCGGGTCAGCCCCAGCATTTT
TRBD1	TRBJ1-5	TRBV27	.	CASPQQDRGDRPQHF	TGTGCCAGCCCCCAACAGGACAGGGGGGATCGGCCCCAGCATTTT
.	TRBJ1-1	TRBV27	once	CASSIRGASGEAFF	TGTGCCAGCAGTATACGCGGGGCTTCGGGTGAAGCTTTCTTT
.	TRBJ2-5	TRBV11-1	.	CASSPRGGEETQYF	TGTGCCAGCAGCCCCCGGGGTGGGGAAGAGACCCAGTACTTC
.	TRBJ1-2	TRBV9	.	CASSVEGINYGYTF	TGTGCCAGCAGCGTAGAGGGGATAAACTATGGCTACACCTTC
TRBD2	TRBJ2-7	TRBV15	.	CATSRDLTSGRGDEQYF	TGTGCCACCAGCAGAGATCTGACTAGCGGGAGAGGGGACGAGCAGTACTTC
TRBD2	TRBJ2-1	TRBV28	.	CASSPGDYPRGQFF	TGTGCCAGCAGTCCGGGGGACTACCCGAGAGGGCAGTTCTTC
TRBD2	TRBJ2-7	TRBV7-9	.	CASSSTSGRSSYEQYF	TGTGCCAGCAGCTCCACTAGCGGGCGGAGCTCCTACGAGCAGTACTTC
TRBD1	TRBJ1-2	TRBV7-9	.	CASSSRTGTMGGYTF	TGTGCCAGCAGCTCACGGACAGGGACAATGGGTGGCTACACCTTC
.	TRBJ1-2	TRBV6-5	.	CASSYKGYGYTF	TGTGCCAGCAGTTACAAAGGCTATGGCTACACCTTC
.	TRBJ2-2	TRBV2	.	CASSLLGENTGELFF	TGTGCCAGCAGTCTACTAGGGGAGAACACCGGGGAGCTGTTTTTT
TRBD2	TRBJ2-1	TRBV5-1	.	CASSASGIYNEQFF	TGCGCCAGCAGCGCGAGCGGGATCTACAATGAGCAGTTCTTC
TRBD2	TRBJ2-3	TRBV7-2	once	CASSSPLAGAMGDTQYF	TGTGCCAGCAGCTCCCCTCTAGCGGGAGCAATGGGGGATACGCAGTATTTT
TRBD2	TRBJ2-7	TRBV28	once	CASSFPPGLAGDFYEQYF	TGTGCCAGCAGTTTTCCCCCGGGACTAGCGGGCGATTTCTACGAGCAGTACTTC
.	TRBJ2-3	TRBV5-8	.	CASSLASSVRTQYF	TGTGCCAGCAGCTTGGCCAGTAGCGTTAGGACGCAGTATTTT
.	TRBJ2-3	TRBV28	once	CASSLSGVWVTDTQYF	TGTGCCAGCAGTTTGTCAGGGGTGTGGGTAACAGATACGCAGTATTTT
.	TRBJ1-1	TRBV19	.	CASGNTEAFF	TGTGCCAGTGGGAACACTGAAGCTTTCTTT
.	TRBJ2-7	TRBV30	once	CAWSVSGYTYEQYF	TGTGCCTGGAGTGTCTCAGGGTATACCTACGAGCAGTACTTC
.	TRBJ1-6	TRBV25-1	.	CASSGNRRGSYNSPLHF	TGTGCCAGCAGTGGGAATCGGAGGGGCTCCTATAATTCACCCCTCCACTTT
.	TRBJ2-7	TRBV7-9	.	CASSREARDEQYF	TGTGCCAGCAGCAGGGAGGCGAGGGACGAGCAGTACTTC
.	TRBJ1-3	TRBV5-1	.	CASSRTSGNTIYF	TGCGCCAGCAGCCGGACCTCTGGAAACACCATATATTTT
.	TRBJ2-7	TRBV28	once	CASSLYPSWYF	TGTGCCAGCAGCCTCTATCCTAGCTGGTACTTC
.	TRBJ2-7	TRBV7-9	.	CASSLAENNFEQYF	TGTGCCAGCAGCTTAGCGGAGAATAATTTCGAGCAGTACTTC
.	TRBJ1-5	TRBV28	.	CASSFPETGSTQPYQPQHF	TGTGCCAGCAGTTTTCCGGAAACAGGGTCTACCCAGCCGTATCAGCCCCAGCATTTT
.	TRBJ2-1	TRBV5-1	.	CASAVYDEQFF	TGCGCCAGCGCTGTCTACGATGAGCAGTTCTTC
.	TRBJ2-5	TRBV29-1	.	CSVEFGVGRETQYF	TGCAGCGTTGAGTTCGGGGTCGGCCGAGAGACCCAGTACTTC
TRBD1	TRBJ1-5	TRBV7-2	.	CASSFAGQVNQPQHF	TGTGCCAGCAGCTTTGCTGGACAGGTCAATCAGCCCCAGCATTTT
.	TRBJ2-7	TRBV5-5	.	CASSLGTFASYEQYF	TGTGCCAGCAGCTTAGGGACATTTGCCTCCTACGAGCAGTACTTC
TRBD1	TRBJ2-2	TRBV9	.	CASSVRQGGGELFF	TGTGCCAGCAGCGTCCGACAGGGGGGCGGGGAGCTGTTTTTT
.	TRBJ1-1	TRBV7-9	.	CASSLEVQGTNVQAFF	TGTGCCAGCAGCTTAGAAGTACAGGGTACCAACGTTCAAGCTTTCTTT
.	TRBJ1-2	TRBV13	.	CASSAETANYGYTF	TGTGCCAGCAGCGCCGAGACAGCTAACTATGGCTACACCTTC